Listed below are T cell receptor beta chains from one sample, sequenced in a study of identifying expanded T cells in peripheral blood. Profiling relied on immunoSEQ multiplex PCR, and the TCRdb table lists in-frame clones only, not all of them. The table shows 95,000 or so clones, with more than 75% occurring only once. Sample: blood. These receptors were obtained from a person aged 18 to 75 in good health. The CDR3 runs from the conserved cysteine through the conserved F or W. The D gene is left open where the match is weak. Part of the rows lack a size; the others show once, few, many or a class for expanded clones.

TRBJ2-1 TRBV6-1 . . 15 CASRGRGGPLNEQFF TGTGCCAGCAGGGGGAGAGGCGGTCCCCTCAATGAGCAGTTCTTC
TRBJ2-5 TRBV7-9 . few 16 CASSFYKGNFQETQYF TGTGCCAGCAGCTTTTACAAGGGGAATTTCCAAGAGACCCAGTACTTC
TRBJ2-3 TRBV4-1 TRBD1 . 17 CASSQVGGQGYTDTQYF TGCGCCAGCAGCCAAGTTGGGGGACAGGGTTACACAGATACGCAGTATTTT
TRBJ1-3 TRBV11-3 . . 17 CASSLLPLTATGNTIYF TGTGCCAGCAGCTTACTCCCCCTCACAGCAACTGGAAACACCATATATTTT
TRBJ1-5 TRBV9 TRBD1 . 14 CASSVGQGSKPQHF TGTGCCAGCAGCGTAGGACAGGGAAGCAAGCCCCAGCATTTT
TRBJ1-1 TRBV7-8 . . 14 CASSPNLGSTEAFF TGTGCCAGCAGCCCCAACTTGGGGTCCACTGAAGCTTTCTTT
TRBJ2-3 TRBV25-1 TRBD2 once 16 CASSEGLARSADTQYF TGTGCCAGCAGTGAAGGACTAGCCCGTAGCGCAGATACGCAGTATTTT
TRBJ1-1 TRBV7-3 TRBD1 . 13 CASAGQMNTEAFF TGTGCCAGCGCGGGACAGATGAACACTGAAGCTTTCTTT
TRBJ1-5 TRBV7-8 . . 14 CASSPFKGNQPQHF TGTGCCAGCAGCCCCTTCAAGGGCAATCAGCCCCAGCATTTT
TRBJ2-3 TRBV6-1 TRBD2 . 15 CASKPFSGYTDTQYF TGTGCCAGCAAACCCTTTAGCGGGTACACAGATACGCAGTATTTT
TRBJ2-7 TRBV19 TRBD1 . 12 CATEDRAYEQYF TGTGCCACTGAAGACAGGGCCTACGAGCAGTACTTC
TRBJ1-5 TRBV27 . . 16 CASSPTRVSSNQPQHF TGTGCCAGCAGCCCGACCAGGGTATCAAGCAATCAGCCCCAGCATTTT
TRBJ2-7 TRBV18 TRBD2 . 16 CASSPSPGGAFDEQYF TGTGCCAGCTCACCGTCTCCCGGGGGGGCTTTCGACGAGCAGTACTTC
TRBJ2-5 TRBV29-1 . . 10 CSGKQETQYF TGCAGCGGAAAACAAGAGACCCAGTACTTC
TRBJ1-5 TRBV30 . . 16 CAWSWGGTPSNQPQHF TGTGCCTGGAGTTGGGGCGGGACACCAAGCAATCAGCCCCAGCATTTT
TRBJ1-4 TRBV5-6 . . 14 CASSVRPQMKKLFF TGTGCCAGCAGCGTGAGGCCACAGATGAAAAAACTGTTTTTT
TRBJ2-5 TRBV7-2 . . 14 CASSLAGAGETQYF TGTGCCAGCAGCTTGGCCGGGGCCGGGGAGACCCAGTACTTC
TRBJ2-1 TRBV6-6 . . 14 CASALYGADNEQFF TGTGCCAGTGCGCTTTACGGGGCGGACAATGAGCAGTTCTTC
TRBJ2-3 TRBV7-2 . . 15 CASSSRQASTDTQYF TGTGCCAGCAGCTCCCGACAGGCTAGCACAGATACGCAGTATTTT
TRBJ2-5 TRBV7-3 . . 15 CASSYMEGAMETQYF TGTGCCAGCAGCTATATGGAGGGGGCGATGGAGACCCAGTACTTC
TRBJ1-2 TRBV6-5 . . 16 CASSYSTAAYSYGYTF TGTGCCAGCAGTTACTCGACGGCAGCTTACTCCTATGGCTACACCTTC
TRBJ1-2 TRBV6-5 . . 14 CASSPGGSNYGYTF TGTGCCAGCAGTCCGGGGGGATCTAACTATGGCTACACCTTC
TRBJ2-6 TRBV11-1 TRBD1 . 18 CASSLLGQGTTGANVLTF TGTGCCAGCAGCTTGCTTGGACAGGGGACTACTGGGGCCAACGTCCTGACTTTC
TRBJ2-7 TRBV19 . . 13 CASSLGRSYEQYF TGTGCCAGTAGTCTCGGCAGGTCCTACGAGCAGTACTTC
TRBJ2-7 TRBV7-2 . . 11 CASSPNYEQYF TGTGCCAGCAGCCCGAATTACGAGCAGTACTTC
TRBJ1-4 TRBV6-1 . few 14 CATRWGEENEKLFF TGTGCCACTCGCTGGGGGGAAGAGAATGAAAAACTGTTTTTT
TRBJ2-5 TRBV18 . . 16 CASSPPFSGGTGTQYF TGTGCCAGCTCACCACCGTTTTCGGGGGGGACAGGGACCCAGTACTTC
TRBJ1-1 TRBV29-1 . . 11 CSVEDLREAFF TGCAGCGTTGAAGATCTGAGAGAAGCTTTCTTT
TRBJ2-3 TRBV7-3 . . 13 CASSKHGTDTQYF TGTGCCAGCAGTAAGCATGGCACAGATACGCAGTATTTT
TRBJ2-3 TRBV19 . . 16 CASRPPGVSGMDTQYF TGTGCCAGTAGACCTCCGGGGGTGTCAGGGATGGATACGCAGTATTTT
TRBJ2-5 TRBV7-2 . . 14 CASSSGPGAETQYF TGTGCCAGCAGCTCAGGACCCGGGGCGGAGACCCAGTACTTC
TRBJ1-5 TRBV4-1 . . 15 CASSQDDMVRQPQHF TGCGCCAGCAGCCAAGATGACATGGTTCGTCAGCCCCAGCATTTT
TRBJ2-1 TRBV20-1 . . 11 CSAQQYNEQFF TGCAGTGCTCAACAGTACAATGAGCAGTTCTTC
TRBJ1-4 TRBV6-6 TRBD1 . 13 CASRRDSNEKLFF TGTGCCAGCAGGCGGGACAGCAATGAAAAACTGTTTTTT
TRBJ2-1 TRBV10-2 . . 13 CASSELGNNEQFF TGCGCCAGCAGTGAATTAGGGAACAATGAGCAGTTCTTC
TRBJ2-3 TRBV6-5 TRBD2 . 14 CASLAGGRTDTQYF TGTGCCAGTCTAGCGGGGGGGCGCACAGATACGCAGTATTTT
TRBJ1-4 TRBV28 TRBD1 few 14 CASSDRGRDEKLFF TGTGCCAGCAGTGACAGGGGGCGAGACGAAAAACTGTTTTTT
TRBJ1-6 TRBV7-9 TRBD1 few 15 CASSLQGARNSPLHF TGTGCCAGCAGCTTACAGGGGGCAAGAAATTCACCCCTCCACTTT
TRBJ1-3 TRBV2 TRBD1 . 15 CASWTGQTSGNTIYF TGTGCCAGCTGGACGGGACAGACCTCTGGAAACACCATATATTTT
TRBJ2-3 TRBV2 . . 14 CASSVGLAPDTQYF TGTGCCAGCAGTGTGGGACTTGCCCCTGATACGCAGTATTTT
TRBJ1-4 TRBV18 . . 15 CASSPLAVANEKLFF TGTGCCAGCTCACCTCTCGCGGTGGCTAATGAAAAACTGTTTTTT
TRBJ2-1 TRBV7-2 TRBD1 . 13 CASNLRGYNEQFF TGTGCCAGCAACCTCAGGGGGTACAATGAGCAGTTCTTC
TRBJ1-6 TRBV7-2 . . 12 CASSFRGSPLHF TGTGCCAGCAGCTTCCGGGGCTCACCCCTCCACTTT
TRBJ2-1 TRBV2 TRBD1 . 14 CASPKDRVGNEQFF TGTGCCAGCCCTAAGGACAGGGTGGGCAATGAGCAGTTCTTC
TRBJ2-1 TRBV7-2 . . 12 CASRRVENEQFF TGTGCCAGCAGAAGGGTCGAAAATGAGCAGTTCTTC
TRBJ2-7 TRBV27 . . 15 CASSLSLVAVYEQYF TGTGCCAGCAGTTTATCACTAGTCGCGGTGTACGAGCAGTACTTC
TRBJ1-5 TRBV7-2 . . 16 CASSLVGAGGSQPQHF TGTGCCAGCAGCTTAGTGGGGGCGGGGGGCTCGCAGCCCCAGCATTTT
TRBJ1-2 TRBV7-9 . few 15 CASSRESFHNYGYTF TGTGCCAGCAGCCGGGAAAGTTTCCATAACTATGGCTACACCTTC
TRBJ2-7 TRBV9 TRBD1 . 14 CASNIQGAPDEQYF TGTGCCAGCAATATACAGGGGGCGCCGGACGAGCAGTACTTC
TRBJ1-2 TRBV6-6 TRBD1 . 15 CASSRDRNENYGYTF TGTGCCAGCAGCAGGGACAGGAACGAGAACTATGGCTACACCTTC
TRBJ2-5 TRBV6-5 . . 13 CASSGQLQETQYF TGTGCCAGCAGCGGACAGCTCCAAGAGACCCAGTACTTC
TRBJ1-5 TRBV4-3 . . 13 CASSLGTDQPQHF TGCGCCAGCAGCCTCGGCACGGACCAGCCCCAGCATTTT
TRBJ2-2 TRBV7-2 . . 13 CASSPHQAGELFF TGTGCCAGCAGCCCACATCAGGCCGGGGAGCTGTTTTTT